These 16 T cell receptor beta chains share one sample of origin, sequenced in a study of T-cell reconstitution after alpha-beta-depleted transplantation in children. Preparation of the TCRbeta library was carried out with unique molecular identifiers. TCRdb recomputed calls from the PCR reads with MiXCR, one row per CDR3 protein. Of about 97,000 distinct CDR3 sequences listed, about 6.8% were seen once; the top ten hold about a sixth. The specimen comprised PBMCs, sampled before TCRalphabeta/CD19-depleted stem cell transplant. The source is a boy aged 2 to 9 with acute lymphoblastic leukemia, due to receive a stem cell transplant.

The chain carries TRBV20-1 and TRBJ2-4; 7 bases line up with TRBD1. Germline V gene data show CDR1 as DFQATT and CDR2 as SNEGSKA (reference sequence). The CDR3 loop spans 16 amino acids. V shed 0 bases and J 0 bases; nucleotides not matched to a gene: 5. CDR3 sequence (DNA): TGCAGTGCTAGAGACGGGACAGAAGTAGCCAAAAACATTCAGTACTTC. Protein sequence: CSARDGTEVAKNIQYF.

The chain combines TRBV6-4 with TRBJ1-5; weak D call: TRBD1 (5 bases). The CDR3 is made up of 14 amino acids. The germline V and J ends were trimmed by 3 bases and 6 bases, with 12 bases remaining between them. The germline CDR1 and CDR2 sequences are MRHNA and SNTAGT. CDR3 protein: CASSEGAAGQPQHF. The CDR3 nucleotides are TGTGCCAGCAGTGAAGGGGCCGCGGGTCAGCCCCAGCATTTT.

V usage is TRBV13 and J usage is TRBJ1-1; tentatively, D is TRBD1 (5 bases). The CDR3 runs 13 residues. Germline V gene sequence: CDR1 PRHDT, CDR2 FYEKMQ (reference sequence). Trimming cost V 0 bases and J 10 bases, with 12 bases left between them. This chain's CDR3 is CASSLGGGISAFF. For the CDR3, the DNA is TGTGCCAGCAGCTTAGGGGGGGGGATTTCAGCTTTCTTT.

This chain uses TRBV5-1 with TRBJ1-2, with 8 nucleotides matching TRBD1. The germline CDR1 and CDR2 sequences are SGHRS and YFSETQ. The CDR3 has 16 residues. The ends lost 4 bases at V and 3 bases at J; junction bases unmatched: 11. CDR3 in DNA: TGCGCCAGCAGCCCAGATTCCCAGGGGGCGCACTATGGCTACACCTTC. Translation gives CASSPDSQGAHYGYTF.

The rearrangement links TRBV20-1 to TRBJ1-2; D gene uncertain. Looked up from germline, CDR1 is DFQATT and CDR2 is SNEGSKA (reference sequence). The CDR3 totals 11 residues. CDR3 DNA: TGCAGCTTCAGCGATAACTATGGCTACACCTTC. The encoded protein is CSFSDNYGYTF.

This clonotype was seen ten or more times. In nucleotides, the CDR3 is TGTGCCAGCAGGCCAAACACCTGGCGGGAGCTGTTTTTT. It encodes CASRPNTWRELFF. The chain joins TRBV6-2 or TRBV6-3 to TRBJ2-2; D gene unclear. The CDR3 has 13 amino acids. The ends were cut back, 6 bases at V and 9 bases at J, with 14 bases in the middle. CDR1 is MNHEY, CDR2 SVGEGT, per germline.

Ten or more counts support this clonotype. V is TRBV20-1 and J is TRBJ2-3; 10 nucleotides agree with TRBD2. Germline V CDR1 and CDR2: DFQATT, SNEGSKA (reference sequence). The V and J ends lost 5 bases and 3 bases, in that order; junction bases with no gene match: 2. This CDR3 has 13 residues. CDR3 sequence: CSASSGGTDTQYF. CDR3 sequence (DNA): TGCAGTGCTTCTAGCGGGGGTACAGATACGCAGTATTTT.

Concerning this clonotype itself: At one end the junction does not follow the germline gene, possibly because of a read error. The rearrangement uses TRBV3-1 and TRBJ2-2; 7 bases agree with TRBD2. The germline V gene encodes CDR1 LGHDT and CDR2 YNNKEL (reference sequence). CDR3 length equals 17 residues. The CDR3 DNA reads as TGTGCCAGCTGCCAAGTCGCCAGCGGGGCGAACACCGGGGAGCTGTTTTTT. Translated: CASCQVASGANTGELFF.

The chain couples TRBV6-6 to TRBJ2-2, with D tentatively TRBD2 (6 bases). CDR3 length equals 16 residues. Trimming left V 6 bases short and J 1 base short, with 15 bases between. Per germline, CDR1 MNHNY and CDR2 SVGAGI (reference sequence). This chain's CDR3 is CASSSTWRGNTGELFF. Written as DNA, the CDR3 is TGTGCCAGCAGCTCCACCTGGCGGGGGAACACCGGGGAGCTGTTTTTT.

Many counts were recorded for this clonotype. This chain uses TRBV19 with TRBJ2-1; D may correspond to TRBD1 or TRBD2 (5 bases each). V was trimmed by 7 bases and J by 7 bases, leaving 14 bases between them. The CDR3 length is 13 residues. Germline assignment: CDR1 LNHDA and CDR2 SQIVND (reference sequence). In nucleotides, the CDR3 is TGTGCCAGTACGAGGGGTATTGGGAATGAGCAGTTCTTC. Protein: CASTRGIGNEQFF.

The J gene is TRBJ1-4, the V gene TRBV3-1, with D maybe TRBD1 (5 bases). V lost 2 bases, J lost 1 base, and 11 bases lay in between. From germline, CDR1 is LGHDT and CDR2 YNNKEL (reference sequence). CDR3 length: 16 amino acids. The CDR3 DNA reads as TGTGCCAGCAGCCAATTCGTCGGGGGAACTAATGAAAAACTGTTTTTT. Residues: CASSQFVGGTNEKLFF.

This rearrangement joins TRBV7-2 to TRBJ1-3; possible D gene TRBD1, 5 bases. Germline CDR1 is SGHTA and CDR2 is FQGNSA. V was shortened by 5 bases and J by 2 bases, with 13 bases between the two germline ends. The CDR3 sequence is 15 residues long. The CDR3 bases are TGTGCCAGCAGCCCCATGGTGGGGCCTGGAAACACCATATATTTT. It codes for CASSPMVGPGNTIYF.

This chain links TRBV9 with TRBJ2-7; D gene uncertain. Trimming removed 4 bases at V and 0 bases at J, with 14 bases between. CDR1 is SGDLS and CDR2 is YYNGEE in the germline V gene. This CDR3 spans 15 amino acids. CDR3 coding DNA: TGTGCCAGCAGCTCAGAACCGGCGGTCTCCTACGAGCAGTACTTC. Translation gives CASSSEPAVSYEQYF.

This clonotype came up many times. V usage is TRBV4-3 and J usage is TRBJ1-5, with a possible D match to TRBD1 (5 bases). Trimming shortened V by 0 bases and J by 5 bases, and 11 bases separated the two germline ends. CDR1 is LGHNA, CDR2 YSLEER, per germline. The CDR3 is 15 amino acids. The CDR3 DNA reads TGCGCCAGCAGCCAAGATCCGGAGGGGTATCAGCCCCAGCATTTT. This sequence encodes CASSQDPEGYQPQHF.

This clonotype was seen at least ten times. The chain has TRBV12-3 or TRBV12-4 and TRBJ1-1; no clear D. The CDR3 contains 13 residues. Between the trimmed V and J ends, which lost 2 bases and 5 bases, there was a span of 9 bases. In DNA form, the CDR3 reads TGTGCCAGCAGTTTATCGAGGGTTACTGAAGCTTTCTTT. It codes for CASSLSRVTEAFF.

This clonotype has at least ten counts. The rearrangement links TRBV10-3 to TRBJ2-3; the match to TRBD2 covers 7 bases. The CDR3 runs to 17 residues. The V gene's germline CDR1 is ENHRY and CDR2 SYGVKD. J was trimmed by 9 bases and V by 0 bases; bases with no gene match: 15. The CDR3 reads CAISESSGTNRAGTQYF. DNA of the CDR3: TGTGCCATCAGTGAGTCTTCCGGGACTAACCGAGCTGGGACGCAGTATTTT.